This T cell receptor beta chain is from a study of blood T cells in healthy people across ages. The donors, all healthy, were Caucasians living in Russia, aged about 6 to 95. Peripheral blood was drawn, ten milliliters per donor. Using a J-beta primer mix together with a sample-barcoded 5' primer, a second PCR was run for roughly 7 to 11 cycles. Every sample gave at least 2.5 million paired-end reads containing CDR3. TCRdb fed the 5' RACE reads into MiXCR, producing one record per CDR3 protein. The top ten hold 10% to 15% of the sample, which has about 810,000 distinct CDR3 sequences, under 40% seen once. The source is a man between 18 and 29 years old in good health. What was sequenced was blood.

The CDR3 DNA is TGTGCCAGCAGGAAAAGAAATTCACCCCTCCACTTT. This translates into CASRKRNSPLHF. The rearrangement joins TRBV6-2 or TRBV6-3 to TRBJ1-6; no definite D call. Trimming left V 6 bases short and J 7 bases short, with 7 bases between. Germline assignment: CDR1 MNHEY and CDR2 SVGEGT. CDR3 length: 12 residues.